The 10 T cell receptor beta chains given below trace back to one sample, sequenced in a study of T cell repertoires in cytomegalovirus infection. TCRdb re-called the reads through MiXCR, storing one row per CDR3 protein. The top ten clones hold about a sixth of a sample with hundreds of thousands of distinct CDR3 sequences, about 33% of them seen once. For these TCRs, the target antigens are not known. This material consisted of cultured PBMCs, taken from culture after CMV antigen stimulation. These receptors came from a human donor in good health (CMV status not recorded). Some clones in this sample may be carry-over from other donors' samples.

V usage is TRBV6-2 or TRBV6-3 and J usage is TRBJ1-1; 10 positions match TRBD1. V lost 2 bases, J lost 0 bases, and 6 bases stayed unmatched. The CDR3 runs to 17 residues. The V gene's germline CDR1 is MNHEY and CDR2 SVGEGT. The CDR3 loop is CASSYTSGQGMNTEAFF. The CDR3 nucleotides are TGTGCCAGCAGTTACACTTCGGGACAGGGGATGAACACTGAAGCTTTCTTT.

This clonotype was seen many times. This rearrangement joins TRBV7-2 to TRBJ1-6; 7 bases agree with TRBD1. This CDR3 is built from 17 residues. CDR1 SGHTA and CDR2 FQGNSA come from the germline V gene. The junction had 3 bases not matched to a gene; V was cut back by 0 bases and J by 1 base. CDR3 residues: CASSLAATGSYNSPLHF. CDR3 bases: TGTGCCAGCAGCTTAGCCGCGACAGGGTCCTATAATTCACCCCTCCACTTT.

The rearrangement links TRBV28 to TRBJ1-1; D is unclear. The germline gives CDR1 MDHEN, CDR2 SYDVKM. The CDR3 consists of 15 residues. V was cut by 5 bases and J by 5 bases, with 18 bases left in between. The CDR3 region has the DNA TGTGCCAGCAGTACATGGGGTAGTTCTCGGACTGAAGCTTTCTTT. Translating gives CASSTWGSSRTEAFF.

This clonotype was found a few times. V is TRBV15 and J is TRBJ2-5; a possible D gene is TRBD2 (6 bases). The V and J ends lost 1 base and 5 bases respectively, with 11 bases between them. The CDR3 loop spans 14 amino acids. From germline, CDR1 is LNHNV and CDR2 YYDKDF (reference sequence). The CDR3 bases are TGTGCCACCAGCAGAGCGGGACTTAGGGAGACCCAGTACTTC. Translating gives CATSRAGLRETQYF.

This clonotype was picked up one time. The rearrangement uses TRBV4-1 and TRBJ2-5; a weak D match, TRBD2 (6 bases). V dropped 1 base and J dropped 10 bases, with 13 bases sitting between them. Germline V gene sequence: CDR1 MGHRA, CDR2 YSYEKL. The CDR3 extends over 13 amino acids. This CDR3 reads CASSQVHGGNQYF. DNA of the CDR3: TGCGCCAGCAGCCAAGTTCATGGGGGGAACCAGTACTTC.

This clonotype has only a few counts. The chain carries TRBV7-9 and TRBJ2-3, with unresolved D. Germline V CDR1 and CDR2: SEHNR, FQNEAQ (reference sequence). The length of the CDR3 is 16 residues. Trimming removed 2 bases from V and 3 bases from J, with 15 bases in between. The CDR3 protein is CASSLSMTRRTDTQYF. The CDR3 DNA follows: TGTGCCAGCAGCTTAAGTATGACTCGCAGGACAGATACGCAGTATTTT.

The chain carries TRBV30 and TRBJ1-6; 9 nucleotides align to TRBD1. In germline, CDR1 is GTSNPN, CDR2 SVGIG (reference sequence). J was trimmed by 9 bases and V by 2 bases; bases with no gene match: 5. The CDR3 contains 14 residues. CDR3 amino acids: CAWSTGTGSSPLHF. In DNA, the CDR3 is TGTGCCTGGAGTACCGGGACAGGGAGTTCACCCCTCCACTTT.

V usage is TRBV12-3 or TRBV12-4 and J usage is TRBJ1-1; 7 nucleotides align to TRBD1. The CDR3 contains 15 residues. After removal of 4 bases from V and 0 bases from J, the junction contained 5 bases not matched to a gene. Here the CDR3 DNA reads TGTGCCAGCAGTTCACAGGGGCAACTGAACACTGAAGCTTTCTTT. Encoded protein: CASSSQGQLNTEAFF.

This rearrangement joins TRBV28 to TRBJ1-1; 10 bases line up with TRBD1. Germline CDR1 is MDHEN and CDR2 is SYDVKM. CDR3 length: 14 residues. V was pared by 6 bases and J by 4 bases, with 5 bases of the junction left unmatched. The CDR3: CASSRGDRGTEAFF. The CDR3 DNA sequence: TGTGCCAGCAGCCGGGGGGACAGGGGCACTGAAGCTTTCTTT.

V and J are TRBV12-3 or TRBV12-4 and TRBJ2-3; TRBD2 aligns across 13 bases. With V trimmed by 5 bases and J by 5 bases, 7 bases remained unmatched. CDR3 length: 16 amino acids. This CDR3 reads CASSPLAGGPVDTQYF. For the CDR3, the DNA is TGTGCCAGCAGTCCACTAGCGGGAGGGCCTGTAGATACGCAGTATTTT.